This T cell receptor (beta chain) was identified during a study of immune cell composition in non-small cell lung cancer. Remarks on this clone: What it binds is unknown.

The table came from immunoSEQ multiplex PCR; TCRdb's copy has only in-frame clones and leaves some out. The sample lists some 2,500 clones; around three quarters were seen once. Study-level points and caveats: It was not proven that tumour-reactive clones equal dominant tumour-associated clones. TIL tumour reactivity correlated with maximal tumour-associated clone frequency in adenocarcinoma.

This CDR3 is built from 15 residues. V lost 2 bases to trimming and J lost 2 bases, with 10 bases between them. The V gene's germline CDR1 is LGHNA and CDR2 YSLEER. The chain couples TRBV4-3 to TRBJ1-5, with unresolved D. The receptor's source is a human donor with non-small cell lung cancer. Sequenced material: lung tumor tissue. The CDR3 nucleotides are TGCGCCAGCAGCCAACGACTCGGTGGCAATCAGCCCCAGCATTTT. Amino acid sequence: CASSQRLGGNQPQHF.